This TCR beta chain comes out of a study of cytomegalovirus exposure and HLA in healthy donors. Points from the study as a whole: A later analysis found first-cohort TCR clusters tended to co-occur in the 90 to 150 validation repertoires.

CDR1 and CDR2 from the germline V gene are KGHSH and LQKENI. The J segment lost 2 bases and the V segment lost 2 bases, leaving 4 bases of the junction unmatched. This CDR3 spans 15 amino acids. Assay: immunoSEQ multiplex PCR; the TCRdb copy retains only in-frame clones and omits some. The sample contains 250,000 to 400,000 clones, roughly 86% of which appear only once. With regard to this clone: Its matching antigen is unknown.

This TCR was recovered from a man younger than 45 in good health and CMV-seronegative. The chain employs TRBV18 and TRBJ1-1, with 8 bases identical to TRBD1. The sequenced material came from PBMCs. In DNA, the CDR3 is TGTGCCAGCTCACCAGGCAGGGGGCCCAACACTGAAGCTTTCTTT. It translates to CASSPGRGPNTEAFF.